This T cell receptor beta chain stems from a study of CD8 T cells in Susac syndrome. The wider study: Patients with Susac syndrome were therapy-naive, on corticosteroids, or on intravenous immunoglobulin alone at the time that blood was drawn.

About 0.5 to 1 ug RNA was reverse transcribed with random hexamers. Using its own MiXCR run on the immunoSEQ multiplex PCR reads, TCRdb lists one record per CDR3 protein. The sample contains 150,000 to 200,000 distinct CDR3 sequences, roughly 94% of which appear only once. This clonotype was counted a single time. Sample: CD8+ T cells from PBMCs. This TCR came from a human donor with Susac syndrome.

The CDR3 here is CASSLTGQAYNEQFF. CDR3 in DNA: TGTGCCAGCAGCTTGACGGGACAGGCCTACAATGAGCAGTTCTTC. The chain employs TRBV11-2 and TRBJ2-1; 8 nucleotides align to TRBD1. The CDR3 totals 15 residues. Germline trimming cut 3 bases from V and 2 bases from J; bases unmatched to any gene: 3. Germline V gives CDR1 SGHAT, CDR2 FQNNGV.